This T cell receptor beta chain was recorded in a study of blood T cell repertoires in COVID-19. V was clipped by 5 bases and J by 7 bases; unmatched bases: 3. The CDR3 runs 12 residues. This table comes from immunoSEQ multiplex PCR, and its TCRdb copy is limited to in-frame clones, with some not included. This sample yields under 130,000 clones, of which 80% to 90% are seen a single time; roughly 32% belongs to the top ten. The TCR originated in a woman of 80 years or more with acute or convalescent COVID-19. The source material was peripheral blood. This sequence joins TRBV12-3 or TRBV12-4 and TRBJ2-3; 7 nucleotides align to TRBD1. The CDR3 is CASSIQGYTQYF. CDR3 coding DNA: TGTGCCAGCAGTATACAGGGGTATACGCAGTATTTT.